The rows below give T cell receptor beta chains drawn from one sample of a study of blood T cell repertoires in COVID-19. Sequenced by immunoSEQ multiplex PCR; TCRdb stores in-frame clones only, minus some. Here the sample spans some 130,000 clones, around 90% being singletons. Sample: peripheral blood. These TCRs come from a man aged 50-60 years with active COVID-19. Both conserved end residues are part of each CDR3. D genes are given only for firm matches. Some rows mark clone size as missing; the rest say once, few, many or name a class of expanded clone.

V: TRBV6-5
D: TRBD1
size: NA
J: TRBJ2-6
CDR3: CASSQGAPGANVLTF
DNA: TGTGCCAGCAGTCAGGGGGCGCCTGGGGCCAACGTCCTGACTTTC

V: TRBV12-3/TRBV12-4
D: TRBD1
size: NA
J: TRBJ1-2
CDR3: CASSDRGRDGYTF
DNA: TGTGCCAGCAGCGACAGGGGGCGGGATGGCTACACCTTC

V: TRBV11-2
D: TRBD1
size: NA
J: TRBJ2-5
CDR3: CASSTRQGIAEYQETQYF
DNA: TGTGCCAGCAGCACACGACAGGGTATCGCGGAATACCAAGAGACCCAGTACTTC

V: TRBV5-6
D: NA
size: NA
J: TRBJ2-3
CDR3: CASSSSRTQYF
DNA: TGTGCCAGCAGCAGTTCGCGGACGCAGTATTTT

V: TRBV12-5
D: TRBD2
size: NA
J: TRBJ2-1
CDR3: CASGIAGGRNEQFF
DNA: TGTGCTAGTGGTATAGCGGGAGGGCGCAATGAGCAGTTCTTC

V: TRBV11-3
D: TRBD1
size: NA
J: TRBJ1-1
CDR3: CASSSTGLTEAFF
DNA: TGTGCCAGCAGCTCGACAGGGCTCACTGAAGCTTTCTTT

V: TRBV4-2
D: TRBD2
size: NA
J: TRBJ2-1
CDR3: CASSPTSGRGDEQFF
DNA: TGTGCCAGCAGCCCGACTAGCGGGCGAGGGGATGAGCAGTTCTTC

V: TRBV7-2
D: TRBD2
size: NA
J: TRBJ2-1
CDR3: CASSLGTSGPVEQFF
DNA: TGTGCCAGCAGCTTGGGGACTAGCGGGCCGGTTGAGCAGTTCTTC

V: TRBV11-3
D: NA
size: NA
J: TRBJ2-1
CDR3: CASSHTDEQFF
DNA: TGTGCCAGCAGCCATACGGATGAGCAGTTCTTC

V: TRBV15
D: NA
size: few
J: TRBJ2-3
CDR3: CATSRRGGGTDTQYF
DNA: TGTGCCACCAGCAGAAGGGGCGGTGGCACAGATACGCAGTATTTT

V: TRBV2
D: NA
size: NA
J: TRBJ1-2
CDR3: CASSRRGSYGYTF
DNA: TGTGCCAGCAGCCGCCGGGGATCGTATGGCTACACCTTC

V: TRBV27
D: NA
size: NA
J: TRBJ1-1
CDR3: CASSLNGRVMNTEAFF
DNA: TGTGCCAGCAGTTTAAACGGCAGGGTCATGAACACTGAAGCTTTCTTT

V: TRBV6-2/TRBV6-3
D: TRBD1
size: NA
J: TRBJ1-2
CDR3: CASSPGQNYGYTF
DNA: TGTGCCAGCAGCCCGGGACAGAACTATGGCTACACCTTC

V: TRBV15
D: TRBD1
size: NA
J: TRBJ1-2
CDR3: CATSRAGTGGNYGYTF
DNA: TGTGCCACCAGCAGGGCCGGGACAGGGGGTAACTATGGCTACACCTTC

V: TRBV19
D: TRBD1
size: NA
J: TRBJ1-6
CDR3: CASSTAGQGVSPLHF
DNA: TGTGCCAGTAGTACCGCGGGACAGGGGGTTTCACCCCTCCACTTT

V: TRBV24-1
D: NA
size: NA
J: TRBJ1-2
CDR3: CATSEGAGYGYTF
DNA: TGTGCCACCAGTGAGGGCGCGGGCTATGGCTACACCTTC

V: TRBV1
D: NA
size: NA
J: TRBJ2-7
CDR3: CPQALYEQYF
DNA: TGCCCACAGGCCCTCTACGAGCAGTACTTC